The subject of this entry is one TCR beta chain. What it binds is not known. This sample was included in a study of cytomegalovirus exposure and HLA in healthy donors. Study overall: According to later analysis, the same platform produced the approximately 120 validation and approximately 630 first-cohort repertoires. Study-level findings and limits: The study flagged about 160 TCR beta chains as cytomegalovirus-associated.

TCRdb's table, derived via immunoSEQ multiplex PCR, lists solely in-frame clones and lacks some. The sample has fewer than 85,000 clones, about 95% seen once; the top ten hold approximately 1.3%. Germline V gene sequence: CDR1 ENHRY, CDR2 SYGVKD. J lost 2 bases, V lost 5 bases, and 6 bases had no gene match. CDR3 length: 17 residues. The receptor's source is a woman under 30 in good health and CMV-seronegative. Sequenced input: PBMCs. The chain joins TRBV10-3 to TRBJ2-7, with TRBD2 matching over 16 bases. The CDR3 DNA follows: TGTGCCATCAGTCCGGGACTAGCGGGAGGGGCCGCCTACGAGCAGTACTTC. Encoded protein: CAISPGLAGGAAYEQYF.